This TCR beta chain appears in the sequencing data of a study of Graves' ophthalmopathy and Graves' hyperthyroidism. Turning to the study itself: The blood sample was drawn at first diagnosis and before any treatment.

The TCR beta CDR3 regions underwent amplification from RNA transcripts. First-round RT-PCR relied on HTBI primers, and a second-round multiplex PCR came next. TCRdb redid the calling of the multiplex PCR reads with MiXCR, one entry per CDR3 protein. The sample contains about 400,000 distinct CDR3 sequences, around 20% of which appear only once. Recruitment covered hyperthyroidism patients aged 18 to 65 whose new diagnosis was of under 2 months' duration. PBMCs came from more than 8 ml of fresh peripheral blood. The germline V and J ends were trimmed by 4 bases and 3 bases, with 12 bases remaining between them. The CDR3 spans 14 residues. Germline CDR1 is SGHTA and CDR2 is FQGTGA.

The sequence derives from a woman under 30 with stable Graves' hyperthyroidism. The sequencing sample was made of peripheral blood. This chain joins TRBV7-3 and TRBJ2-5, with a possible D match to TRBD1 (6 bases). In DNA, the CDR3 is TGTGCCAGCAGCTCTCTCGGACAGAAAGAGACCCAGTACTTC. Translating it yields CASSSLGQKETQYF.